This T cell receptor (beta chain) comes out of a study of tissue T cells after allogeneic stem cell transplantation. Study summary: Enrolled prospectively were adult allogeneic hematopoietic cell transplant recipients whose graft-versus-host disease was steroid-refractory. Graft-versus-host disease patients received grafts, four unmodified and three CD34-selected to deplete T cells. Where cell numbers permitted, CD3+ T cells were sorted from preserved blood and marrow.

Produced via immunoSEQ multiplex PCR; TCRdb's table is partial and in-frame only. The table shows tens of thousands of clones, with about 85% occurring only once. Trimming at V came to 4 bases and at J to 2 bases, leaving 10 bases not matched to a gene. The CDR3 consists of 18 residues. Germline V gives CDR1 SNHLY, CDR2 FYNNEI. Source: blood, taken before transplantation. The V and J genes are TRBV2 and TRBJ2-6; 8 bases are a match to TRBD1. The clonotype was recovered from a woman aged 18 to 55 who later had graft-versus-host disease after an allogeneic stem cell transplant. The CDR3 region is CASSARTGWGPGANVLTF. In DNA, the CDR3 is TGTGCCAGCAGTGCGCGGACAGGGTGGGGGCCTGGGGCCAACGTCCTGACTTTC.